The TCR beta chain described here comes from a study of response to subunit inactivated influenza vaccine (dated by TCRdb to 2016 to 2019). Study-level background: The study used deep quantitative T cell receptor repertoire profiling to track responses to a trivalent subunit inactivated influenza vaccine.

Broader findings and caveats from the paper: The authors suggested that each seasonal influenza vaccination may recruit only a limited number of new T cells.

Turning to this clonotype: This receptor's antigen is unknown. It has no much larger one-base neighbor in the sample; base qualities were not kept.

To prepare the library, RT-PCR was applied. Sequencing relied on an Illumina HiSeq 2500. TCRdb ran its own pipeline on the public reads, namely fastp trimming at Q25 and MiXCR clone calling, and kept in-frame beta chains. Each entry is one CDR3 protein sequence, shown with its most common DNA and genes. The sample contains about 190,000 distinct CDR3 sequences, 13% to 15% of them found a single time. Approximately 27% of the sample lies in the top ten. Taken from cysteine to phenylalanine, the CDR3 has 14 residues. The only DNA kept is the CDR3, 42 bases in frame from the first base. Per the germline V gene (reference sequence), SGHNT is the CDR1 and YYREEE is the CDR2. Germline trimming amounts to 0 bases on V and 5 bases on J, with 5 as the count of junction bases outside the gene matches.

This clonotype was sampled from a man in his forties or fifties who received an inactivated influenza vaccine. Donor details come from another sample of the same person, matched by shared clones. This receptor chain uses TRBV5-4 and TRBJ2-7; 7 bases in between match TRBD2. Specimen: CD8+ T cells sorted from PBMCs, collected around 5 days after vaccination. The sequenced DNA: TGTGCCAGCAGCTTGGGACTAGCAGTCGACGAGCAGTACTTC. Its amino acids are CASSLGLAVDEQYF. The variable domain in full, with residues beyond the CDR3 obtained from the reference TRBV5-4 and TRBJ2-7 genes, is ETGVTQSPTHLIKTRGQQVTLRCSSQSGHNTVSWYQQALGQGPQFIFQYYREEENGRGNFPPRFSGLQFPNYSSELNVNALELDDSALYLCASSLGLAVDEQYFGPGTRLTVT.